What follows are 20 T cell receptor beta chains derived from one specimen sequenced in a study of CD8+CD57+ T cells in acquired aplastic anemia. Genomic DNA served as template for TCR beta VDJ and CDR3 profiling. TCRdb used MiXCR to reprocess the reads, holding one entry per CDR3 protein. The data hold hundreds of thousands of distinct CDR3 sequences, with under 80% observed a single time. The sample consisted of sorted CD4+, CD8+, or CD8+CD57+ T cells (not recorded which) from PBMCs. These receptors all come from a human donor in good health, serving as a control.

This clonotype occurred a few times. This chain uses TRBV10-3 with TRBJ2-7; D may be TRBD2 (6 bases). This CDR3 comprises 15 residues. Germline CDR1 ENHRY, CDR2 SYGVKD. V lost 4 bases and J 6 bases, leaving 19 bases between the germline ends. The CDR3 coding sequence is TGTGCCATCAGTGTGGGGGAGGCGGTGGTGGGCGAGCAGTACTTC. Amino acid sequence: CAISVGEAVVGEQYF.

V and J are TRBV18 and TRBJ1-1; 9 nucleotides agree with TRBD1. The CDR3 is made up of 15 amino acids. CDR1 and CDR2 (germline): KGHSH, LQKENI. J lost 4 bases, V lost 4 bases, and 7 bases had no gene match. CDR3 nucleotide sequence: TGTGCCAGCTCACGACGGACAGGGGAGGTCACTGAAGCTTTCTTT. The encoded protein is CASSRRTGEVTEAFF.

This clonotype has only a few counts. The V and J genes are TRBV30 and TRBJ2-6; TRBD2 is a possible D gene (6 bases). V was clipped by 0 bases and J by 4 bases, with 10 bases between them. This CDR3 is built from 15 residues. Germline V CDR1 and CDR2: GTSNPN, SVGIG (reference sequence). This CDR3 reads CAWSVGGIGANVLTF. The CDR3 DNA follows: TGTGCCTGGAGTGTAGGAGGGATAGGGGCCAACGTCCTGACTTTC.

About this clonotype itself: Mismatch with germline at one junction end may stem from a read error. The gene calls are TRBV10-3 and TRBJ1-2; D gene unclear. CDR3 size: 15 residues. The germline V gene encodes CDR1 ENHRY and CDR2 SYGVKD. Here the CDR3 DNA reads TGTGCCAGCAGTGAGTGGAAGCGGGCCAACTATGGCTACACCTTC. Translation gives CASSEWKRANYGYTF.

CDR3 region: CASGPTWVLAGRNEQFF. CDR3 in DNA: TGTGCTAGTGGCCCTACCTGGGTTCTAGCCGGTCGCAATGAGCAGTTCTTC. This chain uses TRBV12-5 with TRBJ2-1; D may be TRBD2 (5 bases). V shed 6 bases and J shed 6 bases, with 24 bases lying between them. Per germline, CDR1 LGHNT and CDR2 FRNRAP. This CDR3 is 17 amino acids long.

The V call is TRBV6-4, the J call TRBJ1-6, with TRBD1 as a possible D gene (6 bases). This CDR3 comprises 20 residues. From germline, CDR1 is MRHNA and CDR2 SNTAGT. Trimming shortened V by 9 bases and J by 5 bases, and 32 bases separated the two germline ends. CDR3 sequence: CASSPGDTGAGNTNNSPLHF. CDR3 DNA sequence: TGTGCCAGTAGCCCTGGGGATACGGGGGCTGGAAACACCAATAATTCACCCCTCCACTTT.

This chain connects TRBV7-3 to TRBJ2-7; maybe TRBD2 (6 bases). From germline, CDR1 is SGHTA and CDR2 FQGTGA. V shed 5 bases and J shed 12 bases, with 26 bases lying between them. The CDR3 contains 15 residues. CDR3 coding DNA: TGTGCCAGCAGCACGTCCAGGTCGGGGGACCCACGAGCGTACTTC. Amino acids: CASSTSRSGDPRAYF.

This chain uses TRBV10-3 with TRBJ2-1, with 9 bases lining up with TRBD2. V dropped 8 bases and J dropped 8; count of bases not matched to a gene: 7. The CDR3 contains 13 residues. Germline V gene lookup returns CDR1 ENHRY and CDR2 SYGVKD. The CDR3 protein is CAIDAGGRDEQFF. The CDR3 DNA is TGTGCCATCGACGCGGGAGGGAGAGATGAGCAGTTCTTC.

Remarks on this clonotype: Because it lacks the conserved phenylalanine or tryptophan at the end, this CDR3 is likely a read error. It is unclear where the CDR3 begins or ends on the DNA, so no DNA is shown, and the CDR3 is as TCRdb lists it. The CDR3 loop reads CASSLTEGYAHLH. The chain joins TRBV7-2 to TRBJ1-2. The length of the CDR3 is 13 amino acids, counting both ends. Per the germline V gene, CDR1 is SGHTA and CDR2 is FQGNSA.

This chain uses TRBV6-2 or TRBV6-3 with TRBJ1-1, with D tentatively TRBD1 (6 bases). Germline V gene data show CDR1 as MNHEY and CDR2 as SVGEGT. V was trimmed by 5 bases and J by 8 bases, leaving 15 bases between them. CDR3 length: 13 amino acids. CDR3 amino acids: CASSRRGTREAFF. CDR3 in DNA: TGTGCCAGCAGTAGGCGGGGGACAAGGGAAGCTTTCTTT.

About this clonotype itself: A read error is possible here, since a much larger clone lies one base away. CDR3 nucleotide sequence: TGTGCCGGCAGTGTCAGGACTGCGACGGGCACTGAAGCTTTCTTT. Protein product: CAGSVRTATGTEAFF. The chain uses TRBV6-1 and TRBJ1-1; D remains unclear. This CDR3 has 15 amino acids. The germline CDR1 and CDR2 sequences are MNHNS and SASEGT.

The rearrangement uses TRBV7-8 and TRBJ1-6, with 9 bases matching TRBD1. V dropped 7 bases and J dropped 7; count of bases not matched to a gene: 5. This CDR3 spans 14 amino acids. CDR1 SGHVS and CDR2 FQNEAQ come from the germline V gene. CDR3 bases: TGTGCCAGCAACCGGGACAGGGACAATTCACCCCTCCACTTT. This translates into CASNRDRDNSPLHF.

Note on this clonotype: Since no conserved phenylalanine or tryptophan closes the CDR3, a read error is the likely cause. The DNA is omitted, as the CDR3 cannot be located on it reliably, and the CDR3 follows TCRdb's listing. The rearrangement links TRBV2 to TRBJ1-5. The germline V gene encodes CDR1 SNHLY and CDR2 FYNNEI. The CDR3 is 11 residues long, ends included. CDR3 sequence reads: CASSDHQAKPV.

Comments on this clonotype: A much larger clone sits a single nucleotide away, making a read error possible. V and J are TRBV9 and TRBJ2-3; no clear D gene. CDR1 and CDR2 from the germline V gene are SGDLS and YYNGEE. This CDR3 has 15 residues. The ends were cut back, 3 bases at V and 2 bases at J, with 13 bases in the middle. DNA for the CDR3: TGTGCCAGCAGCGGGCGACGGGTTCTCACAGATACGCAGTATTTT. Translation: CASSGRRVLTDTQYF.

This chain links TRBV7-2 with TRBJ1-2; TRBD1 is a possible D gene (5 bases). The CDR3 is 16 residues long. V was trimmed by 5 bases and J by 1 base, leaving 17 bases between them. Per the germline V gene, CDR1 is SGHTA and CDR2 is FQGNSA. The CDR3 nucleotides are TGTGCCAGCAGCCGCGGGGGTGGACCGAGTAACTATGGCTACACCTTC. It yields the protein CASSRGGGPSNYGYTF. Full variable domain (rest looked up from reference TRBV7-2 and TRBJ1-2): GAGVSQSPSNKVTEKGKDVELRCDPISGHTALYWYRQSLGQGLEFLIYFQGNSAPDKSGLPSDRFSAERTGGSVSTLTIQRTQQEDSAVYLCASSRGGGPSNYGYTFGSGTRLTVV.

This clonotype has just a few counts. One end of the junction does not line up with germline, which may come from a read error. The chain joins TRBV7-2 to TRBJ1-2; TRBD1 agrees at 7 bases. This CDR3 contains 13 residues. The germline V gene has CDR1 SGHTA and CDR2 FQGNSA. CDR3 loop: CAGQGGNNHGCTF. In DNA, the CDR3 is TGTGCCGGCCAGGGGGGGAATAACCATGGCTGCACCTTC. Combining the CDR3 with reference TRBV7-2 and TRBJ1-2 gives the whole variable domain GAGVSQSPSNKVTEKGKDVELRCDPISGHTALYWYRQSLGQGLEFLIYFQGNSAPDKSGLPSDRFSAERTGGSVSTLTIQRTQQEDSAVYLCAGQGGNNHGCTFGSGTRLTVV.

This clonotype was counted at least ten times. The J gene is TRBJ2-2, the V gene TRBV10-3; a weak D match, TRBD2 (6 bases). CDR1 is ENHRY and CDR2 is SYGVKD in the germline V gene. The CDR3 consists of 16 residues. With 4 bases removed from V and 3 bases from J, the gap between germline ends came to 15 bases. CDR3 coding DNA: TGTGCCATCAGTGGTCCCGTCAGGGAGGACACCGGGGAGCTGTTTTTT. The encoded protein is CAISGPVREDTGELFF.

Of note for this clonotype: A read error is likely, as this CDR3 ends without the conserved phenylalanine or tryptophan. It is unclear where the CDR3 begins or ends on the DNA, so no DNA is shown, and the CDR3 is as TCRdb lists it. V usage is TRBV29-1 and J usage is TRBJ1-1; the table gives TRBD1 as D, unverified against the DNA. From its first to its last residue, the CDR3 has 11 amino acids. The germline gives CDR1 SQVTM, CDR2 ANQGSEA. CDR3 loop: CSVGGDREAVL.

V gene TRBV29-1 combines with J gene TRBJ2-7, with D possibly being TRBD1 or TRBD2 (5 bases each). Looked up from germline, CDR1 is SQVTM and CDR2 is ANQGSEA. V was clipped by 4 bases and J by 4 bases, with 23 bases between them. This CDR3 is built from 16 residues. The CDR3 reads CSVGGTRRVGRYEQYF. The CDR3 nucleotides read TGCAGCGTTGGGGGGACCCGCCGGGTGGGACGATACGAGCAGTACTTC.

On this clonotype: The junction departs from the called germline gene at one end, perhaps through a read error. CDR3 sequence reads: CASSPRGIGTTDTQYF. DNA of the CDR3: TGTGCCAGCAGCCCGAGGGGTATCGGAACCACAGATACGCAGTATTTT. The chain combines TRBV5-1 with TRBJ2-3; D is tentatively TRBD1 or TRBD2 (5 bases each). Germline values: CDR1 SGHRS, CDR2 YFSETQ. CDR3 size: 16 residues.